This is a list of T cell receptor beta chains from one sample in a study of blood T cell repertoires in COVID-19. The assay was immunoSEQ multiplex PCR, and TCRdb's table has in-frame clones only and misses some. This sample yields more than 250,000 clones, of which 86% are seen a single time; less than 3% belongs to the top ten. The sample taken for sequencing was PBMCs or T cells enriched from blood (not recorded which). The source is a woman between 18 and 30 years old who had recovered from COVID-19. CDR3s leave out the opening cysteine and the closing phenylalanine or tryptophan. D genes are given only for firm matches.

d_call v_call cdr3_aa
TRBD2 TRBV7-9 ASSRTSGRLDRGTGELF
TRBD2 TRBV6-2/TRBV6-3 ASSPGTSGQTGELF
TRBD2 TRBV5-1 ASSPVSFVRRGGLTDTQY
- TRBV19 ASGETEENEQF
- TRBV5-1 ASSFAQGLAYEQY
- TRBV6-2/TRBV6-3 ASSAPGQNTGELF
- TRBV5-6 ASGGELKDIQPSYYGYT
- TRBV19 ASSKLAPMENEQF
TRBD2 TRBV7-9 ASSTTSGQETQY
TRBD1 TRBV30 AWSVSRGDTEAF
TRBD1 TRBV5-4 ASSRTGYYEQY
- TRBV7-8 ASSFRGVLVFYNEQF
- TRBV18 ASSRGTVLNTEAF
TRBD1 TRBV5-4 ASSLEGARQGGAEAF
TRBD2 TRBV28 ASSLHGGAGGTDTQY
TRBD1 TRBV14 ASSPRATGGRI
TRBD1 TRBV7-9 ASSLGSGQGGDQPQH
- TRBV11-2 ASSRDWYEQY
- TRBV6-1 ASSETPGNSPLH
TRBD1 TRBV28 ASSLWDRDSNQPQH
TRBD1 TRBV19 ASSLSGGWNGYT
- TRBV5-4 ASSLVKENSPLH
- TRBV27 ASSLTFRGTEAF
- TRBV28 ASSSPEEARHYGYT
- TRBV3-1/TRBV3-2 ASSQGPFGRGNTGELF
- TRBV5-8 ASSSRASWGAGELF
- TRBV6-2/TRBV6-3 ASSYGGDHQPQH
- TRBV14 ASSRLWDTSYEQY
TRBD2 TRBV9 ASSVGGAGGPEETQY
TRBD1 TRBV5-8 ASNFRTGNTEAF
- TRBV28 ASSFGETYEQY
TRBD1 TRBV6-5 ASRGPGAKNIQY
TRBD1 TRBV2 ASSVRDRGFGELF
- TRBV21-1 ASSKGYEIETVEQY
TRBD2 TRBV9 ASSVEEGGRVHTQY
- TRBV27 ASSPTYNEQF
TRBD2 TRBV5-1 ASHESGANEQF